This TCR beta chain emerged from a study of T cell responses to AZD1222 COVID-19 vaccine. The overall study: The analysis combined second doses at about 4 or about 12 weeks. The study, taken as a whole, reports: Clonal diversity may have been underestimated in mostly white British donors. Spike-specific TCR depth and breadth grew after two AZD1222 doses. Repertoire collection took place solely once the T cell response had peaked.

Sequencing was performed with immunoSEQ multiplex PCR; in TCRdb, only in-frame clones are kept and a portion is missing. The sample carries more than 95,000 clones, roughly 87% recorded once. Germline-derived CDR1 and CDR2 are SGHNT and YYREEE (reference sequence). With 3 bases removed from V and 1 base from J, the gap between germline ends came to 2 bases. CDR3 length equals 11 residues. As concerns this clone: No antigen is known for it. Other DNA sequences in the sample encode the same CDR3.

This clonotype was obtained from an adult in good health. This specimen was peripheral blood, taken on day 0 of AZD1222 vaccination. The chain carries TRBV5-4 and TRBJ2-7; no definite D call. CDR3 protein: CASSSSYEQYF. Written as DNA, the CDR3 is TGTGCCAGCAGCTCTTCCTACGAGCAGTACTTC. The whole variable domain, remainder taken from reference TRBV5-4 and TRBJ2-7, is ETGVTQSPTHLIKTRGQQVTLRCSSQSGHNTVSWYQQALGQGPQFIFQYYREEENGRGNFPPRFSGLQFPNYSSELNVNALELDDSALYLCASSSSYEQYFGPGTRLTVT.